This T cell receptor beta chain came from a study of T-cell memory formation after mild COVID-19. 5'RACE with constant-segment primers built TCRalpha and TCRbeta cDNA libraries with UMIs. Via MiXCR, TCRdb re-called the 5' RACE reads, giving one row per CDR3 protein. Of more than 250,000 distinct CDR3 sequences in the sample, 15% to 20% were seen once. About this clonotype itself: The antigen remains unidentified.

Broader study findings: Pre-infection memory harbored some responding clones, suggesting cross-reactive memory joined.

V was trimmed by 5 bases and J by 5 bases, leaving 9 bases between them. This CDR3 spans 12 amino acids. Per the germline V gene, CDR1 is SGHTA and CDR2 is FQGNSA. The rearrangement links TRBV7-2 to TRBJ2-5; D call uncertain. Material: PBMCs or a T cell subset sorted from them (not recorded which). The sequence was obtained from a man aged 18 to 29 who had mild COVID-19 (a few samples of this study predate the infection). Cell type and time point are not known. CDR3 amino acids: CASSPTLETQYF. DNA for the CDR3: TGTGCCAGCAGCCCGACTTTGGAGACCCAGTACTTC.